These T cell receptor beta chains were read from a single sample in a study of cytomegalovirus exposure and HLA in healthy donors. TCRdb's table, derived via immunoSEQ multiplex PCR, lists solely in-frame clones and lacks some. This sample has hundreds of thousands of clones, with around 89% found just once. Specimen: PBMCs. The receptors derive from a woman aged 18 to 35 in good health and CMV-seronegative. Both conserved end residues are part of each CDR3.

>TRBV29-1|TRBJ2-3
CSISRDRGTDTQYF
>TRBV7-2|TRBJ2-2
CASSWGAYYRDTGELFF
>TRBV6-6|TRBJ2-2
CASSSGRGGFAGELFF
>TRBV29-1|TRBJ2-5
CSVDGRGLQETQYF
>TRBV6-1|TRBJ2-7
CASRGTSGYEQYF
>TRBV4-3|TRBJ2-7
CASSQAPGRVSYEQYF
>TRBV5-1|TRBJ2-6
CASSSDSGANVLTF
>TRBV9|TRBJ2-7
CASSVASQDEQYF
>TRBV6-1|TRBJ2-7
CASSWTGPYDGEQYF
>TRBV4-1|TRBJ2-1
CASSQEGGCEQFF
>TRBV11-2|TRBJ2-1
CASSSLRTSGRVTYNEQFF
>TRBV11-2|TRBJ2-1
CASSPGLKYNEQFF
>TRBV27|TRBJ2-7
CASRVPHRTSGLSDSTAGYEQYF
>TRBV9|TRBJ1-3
CASSLLDRERSSGNTIYF
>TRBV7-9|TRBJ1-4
CASSFGQGGEKLFF
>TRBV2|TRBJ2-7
CASSAAQGYEQYF
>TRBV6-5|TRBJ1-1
CASSYRDRDTEAFF
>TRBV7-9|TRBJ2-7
CASSLESSVSYEQYF
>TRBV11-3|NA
CASSLGLAYEQYF
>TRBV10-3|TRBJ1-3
CAISITGGGNTIYF
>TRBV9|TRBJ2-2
CASSPHPSRAGELFF
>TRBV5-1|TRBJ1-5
CASALNGGNQPQHF
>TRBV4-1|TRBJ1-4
CASRTRITGGRVDEKLFF
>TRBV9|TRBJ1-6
CASSVTMSGDSPLHF
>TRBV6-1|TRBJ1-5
CASSEGTGDSNQPQHF
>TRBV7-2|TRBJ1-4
CASSPGQGREKLFF
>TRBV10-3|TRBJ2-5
CAISPGDRGLARETQYF
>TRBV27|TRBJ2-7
CASSLESGTGLDEQYF
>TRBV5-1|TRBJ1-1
CASSFVGAFTEAFF
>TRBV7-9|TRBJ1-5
CASSISRGNQPQHF
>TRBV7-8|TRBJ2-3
CASSWRGGLQWDTQYF
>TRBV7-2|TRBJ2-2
CASSLGQAENTGELFF
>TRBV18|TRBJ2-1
CASSPGTGAVGHEQFF
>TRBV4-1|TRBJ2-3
CASSQVLGPTDTQYF
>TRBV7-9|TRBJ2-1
CASSLGILAGDLSYNEQFF
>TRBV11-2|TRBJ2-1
CASSSFSQTRSYNEQFF
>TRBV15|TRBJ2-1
CATSRDLRNEQFF
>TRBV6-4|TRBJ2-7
CASSEVGGQGVYEQYF
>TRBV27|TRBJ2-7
CASSLGQLEEQYF
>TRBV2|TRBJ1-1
CASRAGETTEAFF
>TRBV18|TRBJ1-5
CASSPREGTEPQHF
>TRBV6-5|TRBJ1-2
CASTRDRGWSGYTF
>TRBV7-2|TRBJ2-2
CASSAAFWRGGPGELFF